Below are 25 T cell receptor beta chains sequenced from a single sample in a study of CD8 T cells in ankylosing spondylitis. These TCRs' antigens remain unknown. TCRdb re-derived calls from the 5' RACE reads in MiXCR, one entry per CDR3 protein. The sample lists 500,000 to 650,000 distinct CDR3 sequences; about 5.4% were seen once. Overall study findings and caveats: Ankylosing spondylitis blood appeared to be characterized by a TCR beta motif of several highly homologous variants.

Sequenced input: blood, either unsorted or a sorted T cell fraction (not recorded which). Receptors were obtained from a male donor with ankylosing spondylitis.

There are a few counts of this clonotype. A much larger clone lies a single base off, so this may be a read error. This chain connects TRBV12-3 or TRBV12-4 to TRBJ2-2; D gene uncertain. V dropped 4 bases and J dropped 6 bases, with 3 bases sitting between them. This CDR3 comprises 11 residues. CDR3 sequence reads: CASSSSGELFF. In nucleotides, the CDR3 is TGTGCCAGCAGTTCCTCCGGGGAGCTGTTTTTT.

This clonotype appeared many times. The genes are TRBV4-3 and TRBJ2-2; D ambiguous. Per the germline V gene, CDR1 is LGHNA and CDR2 is YSLEER. This CDR3 has 15 residues. Trimming shortened V by 5 bases and J by 6 bases, and 16 bases separated the two germline ends. The DNA of the CDR3 is TGCGCCAGCAGCGAAAGATTACCGGTGGCCGGGGAGCTGTTTTTT. Its translation: CASSERLPVAGELFF.

A few counts support this clonotype. The chain joins TRBV20-1 to TRBJ2-5, with 10 bases lining up with TRBD2. V shed 1 base and J 5 bases; nucleotides not matched to a gene: 4. Germline lookup yields CDR1 DFQATT and CDR2 SNEGSKA (reference sequence). This CDR3 spans 14 amino acids. CDR3 coding DNA: TGCAGTGCTAGAGCTAGCGGGAGTTGGGAGACCCAGTACTTC. It translates to CSARASGSWETQYF.

The gene calls are TRBV6-2 or TRBV6-3 and TRBJ1-1; no definite D call. Germline assignment: CDR1 MNHEY and CDR2 SVGEGT. This CDR3 spans 14 amino acids. Trimming shortened V by 3 bases and J by 0 bases, and 8 bases separated the two germline ends. DNA of the CDR3: TGTGCCAGCAGTTATACTGTATTGAACACTGAAGCTTTCTTT. This sequence encodes CASSYTVLNTEAFF.

The table lists this clonotype with a few counts. The V gene is TRBV28, the J gene TRBJ2-3; 8 positions match TRBD1. The J segment lost 2 bases and the V segment lost 4 bases, leaving 11 bases of the junction unmatched. This CDR3 has 17 amino acids. The germline gives CDR1 MDHEN, CDR2 SYDVKM. CDR3 amino acids: CASSYPYGQGPTDTQYF. For the CDR3, the DNA is TGTGCCAGCAGTTACCCGTATGGACAGGGCCCCACAGATACGCAGTATTTT.

This clonotype was observed at least ten times. This chain joins TRBV18 and TRBJ2-7, with TRBD1 as a possible D gene (6 bases). CDR3 length equals 14 residues. The V end lost 6 bases, the J end lost 0 bases, and 12 bases lay between the germline ends. Per the germline V gene, CDR1 is KGHSH and CDR2 is LQKENI. The CDR3 loop reads CASSPNRASYEQYF. As DNA, the CDR3 is TGTGCCAGCTCGCCGAACAGGGCCTCCTACGAGCAGTACTTC.

The J gene is TRBJ2-5, the V gene TRBV4-1, with TRBD2 matching over 9 bases. The CDR3 runs 17 residues. Germline CDR1 is MGHRA and CDR2 is YSYEKL. V lost 4 bases, J lost 4 bases, and 13 bases stayed unmatched. DNA of the CDR3: TGCGCCAGCAGCCTTGTGGCCGCGGGGGGGCCGGGAGAGACCCAGTACTTC. Translation gives CASSLVAAGGPGETQYF.

The V gene is TRBV27, the J gene TRBJ2-1; D is unresolved. V lost 8 bases and J 5 bases, leaving 13 bases between the germline ends. The CDR3 runs 13 residues. Germline V gene data show CDR1 as MNHEY and CDR2 as SMNVEV (reference sequence). The CDR3 sequence: CASRLAGHNEQFF. The CDR3 region has the DNA TGTGCCAGCCGACTCGCCGGGCACAATGAGCAGTTCTTC.

Many counts were recorded for this clonotype. The chain employs TRBV12-3 or TRBV12-4 and TRBJ1-2, with D maybe TRBD1 (6 bases). This CDR3 contains 14 residues. With 3 bases removed from V and 4 bases from J, the gap between germline ends came to 12 bases. CDR3 region: CASSFGGIGYGYTF. The CDR3 nucleotides read TGTGCCAGCAGTTTCGGGGGCATCGGCTATGGCTACACCTTC.

This clonotype was observed many times. The chain combines TRBV5-1 with TRBJ1-1; 8 nucleotides agree with TRBD1. V trimming: 2 bases; J trimming: 0 bases; junction bases outside the gene matches: 9. The CDR3 sequence is 17 residues long. Germline V gene lookup returns CDR1 SGHRS and CDR2 YFSETQ. CDR3 in amino acids: CASSFGAGGWLNTEAFF. Written as DNA, the CDR3 is TGCGCCAGCAGCTTTGGGGCAGGGGGCTGGCTGAACACTGAAGCTTTCTTT.

At least ten counts were recorded for this clonotype. The chain recombines TRBV5-1 with TRBJ1-1; D might be TRBD1 (5 bases). The length of the CDR3 is 14 residues. Per the germline V gene, CDR1 is SGHRS and CDR2 is YFSETQ. Trimming cost V 0 bases and J 6 bases, with 12 bases left between them. CDR3 bases: TGCGCCAGCAGCTTGGGACAGCATTTATCTGAAGCTTTCTTT. The encoded protein is CASSLGQHLSEAFF.

This clonotype was recorded at least ten times. J is TRBJ2-1 and V is TRBV5-1; TRBD2 is a possible D gene (6 bases). V gave up 0 bases and J gave up 5 bases, with 9 bases separating them. This CDR3 comprises 14 residues. Germline CDR1 is SGHRS and CDR2 is YFSETQ. The CDR3 DNA is TGCGCCAGCAGCTTGGAGGGCGGGAACAATGAGCAGTTCTTC. It encodes CASSLEGGNNEQFF. The full variable domain, with the rest looked up from reference TRBV5-1 and TRBJ2-1, is KAGVTQTPRYLIKTRGQQVTLSCSPISGHRSVSWYQQTPGQGLQFLFEYFSETQRNKGNFPGRFSGRQFSNSRSEMNVSTLELGDSALYLCASSLEGGNNEQFFGPGTRLTVL.

This clonotype was seen repeatedly, ten times or more. V is TRBV12-3 or TRBV12-4 and J is TRBJ1-1, with 9 bases lining up with TRBD1. V lost 5 bases and J lost 5; bases outside the gene matches: 9. CDR3 length: 15 amino acids. For the CDR3, the DNA is TGTGCCAGCAGTGCCCAAACAGGGGGCGTAACTGAAGCTTTCTTT. Its protein is CASSAQTGGVTEAFF.

This clonotype was seen many times. The chain joins TRBV24-1 to TRBJ2-7, with D tentatively TRBD2 (5 bases). Germline V CDR1 and CDR2: KGHDR, SFDVKD. The CDR3 is 13 amino acids. Trimming took 4 bases from V and 3 from J, leaving 9 bases between them. The CDR3 sequence is CATSDPGIYEQYF. The DNA of the CDR3 is TGTGCCACCAGTGACCCCGGGATCTACGAGCAGTACTTC.

This clonotype was observed at least ten times. The CDR3 protein is CASSSRTGRNEQFF. CDR3 nucleotides: TGTGCCAGCAGTTCTCGAACAGGGCGGAATGAGCAGTTCTTC. The rearrangement joins TRBV6-2 or TRBV6-3 to TRBJ2-1; TRBD1 might be the D (6 bases). The CDR3 loop spans 14 amino acids. Germline V CDR1 and CDR2: MNHEY, SVGEGT. With 4 bases removed from V and 7 bases from J, the gap between germline ends came to 14 bases.

Points on this clonotype: Just one base apart from a much larger clone, this may be a read error. The V gene is TRBV5-5, the J gene TRBJ1-6; 8 bases align to TRBD1. V was clipped by 6 bases and J by 6 bases; unmatched bases: 8. Germline loops: CDR1 SGHKS, CDR2 YYEKEE (reference sequence). The CDR3 runs to 15 residues. In nucleotides, the CDR3 is TGTGCCAGCAACCCACAGGGGGTGCGTAATTCACCCCTCCACTTT. This codes for CASNPQGVRNSPLHF.

This clonotype appeared many times. J is TRBJ2-1 and V is TRBV5-1, with a possible D match to TRBD2 (5 bases). CDR1 is SGHRS, CDR2 YFSETQ, per germline. This CDR3 region has 15 residues. The ends were cut back, 3 bases at V and 1 base at J, with 11 bases in the middle. CDR3 sequence (DNA): TGCGCCAGCAGCTCCCCTAGCAGGTCCTACAATGAGCAGTTCTTC. Amino acid sequence: CASSSPSRSYNEQFF.

This clonotype appeared many times. The V call is TRBV7-2, the J call TRBJ1-1; D is perhaps TRBD1 (5 bases). Germline assignment: CDR1 SGHTA and CDR2 FQGNSA. The CDR3 is 13 amino acids. V lost 5 bases, J lost 4 bases, and 11 bases lay in between. The CDR3 spells CASSMGRPTEAFF. CDR3 sequence (DNA): TGTGCCAGCAGCATGGGACGGCCCACTGAAGCTTTCTTT.

This clonotype was seen ten or more times. The chain is built from TRBV4-3 and TRBJ1-2, with D maybe TRBD1 (5 bases). The V end lost 4 bases, the J end lost 1 base, and 13 bases lay between the germline ends. Germline V lookup: CDR1 LGHNA, CDR2 YSLEER. The CDR3 runs 15 residues. The CDR3 loop is CASSLLSGGNYGYTF. The CDR3 DNA reads as TGCGCCAGCAGCCTCCTTTCGGGGGGTAACTATGGCTACACCTTC.

This clonotype was seen at least ten times. The chain couples TRBV7-2 to TRBJ2-7, with D unresolved. The CDR3 spans 14 residues. The V gene's germline CDR1 is SGHTA and CDR2 FQGNSA. Trimming removed 1 base at V and 4 bases at J, with 11 bases between. The CDR3 nucleotides read TGTGCCAGCAGCTTAGGACCGCCAGGTTACGAGCAGTACTTC. Its protein is CASSLGPPGYEQYF. Full variable domain (outside the CDR3, taken from reference TRBV7-2 and TRBJ2-7): GAGVSQSPSNKVTEKGKDVELRCDPISGHTALYWYRQSLGQGLEFLIYFQGNSAPDKSGLPSDRFSAERTGGSVSTLTIQRTQQEDSAVYLCASSLGPPGYEQYFGPGTRLTVT.

This clonotype was seen many times. V is TRBV5-5 and J is TRBJ2-7; D is uncertain. Germline CDR1 SGHKS, CDR2 YYEKEE (reference sequence). The CDR3 has 13 residues. V was pared by 4 bases and J by 3 bases, with 11 bases between. The CDR3 coding sequence is TGTGCCAGCAGCGCCCTCCTCGGCTACGAGCAGTACTTC. It specifies CASSALLGYEQYF.

This clonotype was counted at least ten times. The rearrangement links TRBV7-2 to TRBJ1-1, with 7 positions matching TRBD1. Germline V gene sequence: CDR1 SGHTA, CDR2 FQGNSA. The ends lost 1 base at V and 4 bases at J; junction bases unmatched: 0. The length of the CDR3 is 13 residues. CDR3 DNA: TGTGCCAGCAGCTTAGGGACAGGCACTGAAGCTTTCTTT. It specifies CASSLGTGTEAFF.

This clonotype showed up just a few times. The chain couples TRBV15 to TRBJ2-7; D unresolved. Trimming pared 0 bases from V and 4 bases from J, leaving 25 bases between. This CDR3 is 19 amino acids long. Germline CDR1 reads LNHNV; CDR2 reads YYDKDF (reference sequence). CDR3 sequence: CATSREPVVGLEPPYEQYF. The CDR3, as DNA: TGTGCCACCAGCAGAGAGCCAGTTGTTGGGCTAGAGCCCCCTTACGAGCAGTACTTC. Complete variable domain (other parts from reference TRBV15 and TRBJ2-7): DAMVIQNPRYQVTQFGKPVTLSCSQTLNHNVMYWYQQKSSQAPKLLFHYYDKDFNNEADTPDNFQSRRPNTSFCFLDIRSPGLGDTAMYLCATSREPVVGLEPPYEQYFGPGTRLTVT.

The gene calls are TRBV7-2 and TRBJ2-6; unclear D gene. The ends were cut back, 0 bases at V and 4 bases at J, with 10 bases in the middle. The CDR3 sequence is 16 residues long. Germline CDR1 and CDR2: SGHTA and FQGNSA. The CDR3 here is CASSLAATAGANVLTF. As DNA, the CDR3 is TGTGCCAGCAGCTTAGCGGCGACGGCGGGGGCCAACGTCCTGACTTTC.

A note on this clonotype: The junction departs from germline at one end; a sequencing error may be responsible. The rearrangement uses TRBV20-1 and TRBJ2-3, with D perhaps TRBD2 (5 bases). The CDR3 sequence is 12 residues long. The germline CDR1 and CDR2 sequences are DFQATT and SNEGSKA (reference sequence). Here the CDR3 DNA reads TGTAGAGGGTTCCGGGCCACAGATACGCAGTATTTT. Its protein is CRGFRATDTQYF.